The 7 T cell receptor beta chains presented below share a single source sample, sequenced in a study of blood T cell repertoires in COVID-19. Profiling relied on immunoSEQ multiplex PCR, and the TCRdb table lists in-frame clones only, not all of them. The sample carries about 410,000 clones, about 90% recorded once. Material for sequencing was PBMCs or T cells enriched from blood (not recorded which). Every receptor here comes from a woman under 40 who had recovered from COVID-19.

The V gene is TRBV6-5, the J gene TRBJ1-2; D remains unclear. With 1 base removed from V and 6 bases from J, the gap between germline ends came to 9 bases. CDR3 size: 13 residues. Germline V gives CDR1 MNHEY, CDR2 SVGAGI. The CDR3 loop is CASSYFPRNGYTF. The CDR3 DNA reads as TGTGCCAGCAGTTACTTTCCGAGGAATGGCTACACCTTC.

This clone was picked up one time. The V and J genes are TRBV19 and TRBJ1-3, with TRBD1 matching over 8 bases. Germline loops: CDR1 LNHDA, CDR2 SQIVND (reference sequence). With V trimmed by 2 bases and J by 4 bases, 10 bases remained unmatched. This CDR3 region has 17 residues. The CDR3 reads CASSISGTGIPGNTIYF. Here the CDR3 DNA reads TGTGCCAGTAGTATATCAGGGACAGGAATCCCCGGAAACACCATATATTTT. Full variable domain (missing parts from reference TRBV19 and TRBJ1-3): DGGITQSPKYLFRKEGQNVTLSCEQNLNHDAMYWYRQDPGQGLRLIYYSQIVNDFQKGDIAEGYSVSREKKESFPLTVTSAQKNPTAFYLCASSISGTGIPGNTIYFGEGSWLTVV.

This chain joins TRBV7-9 and TRBJ1-2; D perhaps matches TRBD1 (6 bases). The CDR3 is 18 amino acids. The V end was cut by 5 bases, the J end by 5 bases, with 27 bases between. Germline V CDR1 and CDR2: SEHNR, FQNEAQ (reference sequence). CDR3: CASSPRHLGTQNLYGYTF. For the CDR3, the DNA is TGTGCCAGCAGCCCGCGGCATTTAGGGACACAAAACCTTTATGGCTACACCTTC.

This chain links TRBV15 with TRBJ2-6; no reliable D call. The ends were cut back, 0 bases at V and 0 bases at J, with 6 bases in the middle. The CDR3 totals 16 residues. From germline, CDR1 is LNHNV and CDR2 YYDKDF (reference sequence). The CDR3 region has the DNA TGTGCCACCAGCAGAGATCACGGCTCTGGGGCCAACGTCCTGACTTTC. As protein: CATSRDHGSGANVLTF.

The V and J genes are TRBV29-1 and TRBJ2-1, with 7 bases that match TRBD2. This CDR3 has 14 amino acids. The germline V gene encodes CDR1 SQVTM and CDR2 ANQGSEA. The junction had 9 bases not matched to a gene; V was cut back by 1 base and J by 9 bases. The CDR3 DNA reads as TGCAGCGTTGAAGCCGGAGGAACGGGAGGTGAGCAGTTCTTC. Encoded protein: CSVEAGGTGGEQFF.

V is TRBV7-9 and J is TRBJ1-6; D may be TRBD1 (5 bases). Germline assignment: CDR1 SEHNR and CDR2 FQNEAQ (reference sequence). There are 17 residues in the CDR3. Deletions cut 0 bases from V and 2 bases from J, with 11 bases between. The CDR3: CASSLARGVTYNSPLHF. CDR3 DNA sequence: TGTGCCAGCAGCTTAGCGCGGGGGGTGACCTATAATTCACCCCTCCACTTT.

V is TRBV27 and J is TRBJ1-2, with 7 bases identical to TRBD1. V shed 6 bases, J shed 6 bases, and the junction held 10 bases outside the gene matches. Per the germline V gene, CDR1 is MNHEY and CDR2 is SMNVEV (reference sequence). The CDR3 is made up of 14 amino acids. CDR3 protein: CASRWAGGSDGYTF. The CDR3 nucleotides read TGTGCCAGCAGGTGGGCAGGGGGTTCTGATGGCTACACCTTC.